The clone carrying this TCR beta chain was seen more than once but under ten times. The antigen remains unidentified. The data were obtained in a study of response to subunit inactivated influenza vaccine. The study's findings and limits: Authors suggested few new T cells are recruited by each seasonal influenza vaccination.

TCRdb reanalysed the RT-PCR reads using MiXCR and keeps one entry per CDR3 protein. The repertoire holds more than 400,000 distinct CDR3 sequences, with approximately 11% as singletons. Trimming cost V 2 bases and J 6 bases; bases outside gene matches: 8. From germline, CDR1 is MNHEY and CDR2 SVGEGT. The CDR3 is made up of 16 amino acids. The sample here was PBMCs from blood, taken roughly 45 days after vaccination. This TCR came from a middle-aged man who received an inactivated influenza vaccine. V and J are TRBV6-2 or TRBV6-3 and TRBJ2-3; 10 bases align to TRBD2. CDR3 residues: CASSYDLAGAGDTQYF. In DNA form, the CDR3 reads TGTGCCAGCAGTTACGACCTAGCGGGGGCAGGGGATACGCAGTATTTT.